This record looks at one TCR beta chain sequence and its context. Its cognate antigen is unknown. This specimen belongs to a study of blood T cells in healthy people across ages. Whole-study findings and limits: Unsorted PBMCs ruled out conclusive naive versus antigen-experienced comparison. The donors' CMV status was not determined, possibly confounding changes in expanded clonotypes.

Each donor gave roughly 9.8 milliliters of peripheral blood. V was pared by 3 bases and J by 2 bases, with 12 bases between. From germline, CDR1 is SGHTS and CDR2 YDEGEE. There are 15 residues in the CDR3. Primers used in a second PCR of about 7 to 12 cycles were a sample-barcoded 5' primer and a J-beta primer mix. TCRdb independently ran MiXCR on the 5' RACE reads; one entry per CDR3 protein. In the table there are about 1 million distinct CDR3 sequences, less than 50% of which are singletons. The sequence was collected from a woman aged 55-70 years in good health. Sequencing used blood. The chain employs TRBV5-8 and TRBJ2-1, with a tentative D call TRBD1 (5 bases). CDR3 residues: CASSSRGFTYNEQFF. CDR3 coding DNA: TGTGCCAGCAGCTCTAGGGGTTTTACCTACAATGAGCAGTTCTTC.